One sample yielded the 19 T cell receptor beta chains listed below, sequenced in a study of response to subunit inactivated influenza vaccine. A single record per CDR3 protein comes from TCRdb applying MiXCR to the RT-PCR reads. The sample consists of over 400,000 distinct CDR3 sequences, 11% of them appearing once. The starting material was PBMCs from blood, obtained more than 35 days after vaccination. The receptors derive from a man aged 45-60 years who received an inactivated influenza vaccine.

The gene calls are TRBV5-5 and TRBJ2-2; D gene uncertain. Germline V lookup: CDR1 SGHKS, CDR2 YYEKEE (reference sequence). The CDR3 runs 16 residues. Deletions cut 4 bases from V and 1 base from J, with 14 bases between. The CDR3 sequence: CASSIRLTGNTGELFF. In DNA form, the CDR3 reads TGTGCCAGCAGCATACGCTTGACGGGGAACACCGGGGAGCTGTTTTTT.

A few counts support this clonotype. The chain recombines TRBV5-1 with TRBJ2-2, with 7 bases identical to TRBD2. Per the germline V gene, CDR1 is SGHRS and CDR2 is YFSETQ. With V trimmed by 4 bases and J by 3 bases, 6 bases remained unmatched. The CDR3 contains 15 residues. As DNA, the CDR3 is TGCGCCAGCAGCGTGGGAGGGCCGGACACCGGGGAGCTGTTTTTT. This codes for CASSVGGPDTGELFF. The full variable domain, completed using reference TRBV5-1 and TRBJ2-2, is KAGVTQTPRYLIKTRGQQVTLSCSPISGHRSVSWYQQTPGQGLQFLFEYFSETQRNKGNFPGRFSGRQFSNSRSEMNVSTLELGDSALYLCASSVGGPDTGELFFGEGSRLTVL.

This clonotype was observed a few times. The chain carries TRBV21-1 and TRBJ2-3; whether TRBD1, the table's D call, matches the DNA was not checked. TRBV21-1 is tagged as a pseudogene. The CDR3 is 15 residues long. The CDR3 bases are TGTGCCAGCAGCACCCGACAGGCACTCACAGATACGCAGTATTTT. Protein product: CASSTRQALTDTQYF.

This chain joins TRBV6-1 and TRBJ1-2; D is uncertain. This CDR3 is built from 14 residues. V dropped 10 bases and J dropped 5 bases, with 20 bases sitting between them. The germline V gene has CDR1 MNHNS and CDR2 SASEGT. As DNA, the CDR3 is TGTGCCACCCTTGGAAGGGAATTGGGGTATGGCTACACCTTC. This translates into CATLGRELGYGYTF.

This clonotype was seen only a few times. The chain employs TRBV7-2 and TRBJ1-2, with 11 bases aligning to TRBD1. Germline V gene sequence: CDR1 SGHTA, CDR2 FQGNSA. The CDR3 is 16 residues long. Trimming took 3 bases from V and 8 from J; bases not matched to a gene: 11. CDR3 sequence (DNA): TGTGCCAGCAGCTTCACCCCTGGACAGGGGGCGCGGGGCTACACCTTC. Translation gives CASSFTPGQGARGYTF.

This clonotype occurred many times. The chain couples TRBV24-1 to TRBJ2-1; 10 bases fit TRBD2. The J segment lost 4 bases and the V segment lost 1 base, leaving 9 bases of the junction unmatched. Germline V gene data show CDR1 as KGHDR and CDR2 as SFDVKD. This CDR3 has 18 residues. CDR3 in DNA: TGTGCCACCAGTGATTTCGATCGAGCGGGAGGGCCTTACAATGAGCAGTTCTTC. Protein: CATSDFDRAGGPYNEQFF.

CDR3 residues: CASSVSQSYEQYF. For the CDR3, the DNA is TGTGCCAGCAGCGTATCACAATCCTACGAGCAGTACTTC. V gene TRBV9 combines with J gene TRBJ2-7, with no clear D. V lost 1 base and J lost 1, with 6 bases in between. Germline V lookup: CDR1 SGDLS, CDR2 YYNGEE. The CDR3 length is 13 residues.

This clonotype was seen repeatedly, ten times or more. The chain uses TRBV12-3 or TRBV12-4 and TRBJ2-1; 8 bases agree with TRBD1. The CDR3 spans 12 residues. V trimming: 5 bases; J trimming: 12 bases; junction bases outside the gene matches: 6. The CDR3 spells CASSPTGARQFF. The CDR3 nucleotides read TGTGCCAGCAGTCCGACAGGGGCGAGGCAGTTCTTC.

This clonotype was seen repeatedly, ten times or more. This rearrangement joins TRBV7-2 to TRBJ2-1; D may be TRBD1 (6 bases). V was clipped by 6 bases and J by 6 bases, with 18 bases between them. This CDR3 comprises 15 residues. Germline assignment: CDR1 SGHTA and CDR2 FQGNSA. CDR3 DNA sequence: TGTGCCAGCAGGTTACAGGGTCGAGTGGGCAATGAGCAGTTCTTC. It yields the protein CASRLQGRVGNEQFF. Combining the CDR3 with reference TRBV7-2 and TRBJ2-1 gives the whole variable domain GAGVSQSPSNKVTEKGKDVELRCDPISGHTALYWYRQSLGQGLEFLIYFQGNSAPDKSGLPSDRFSAERTGGSVSTLTIQRTQQEDSAVYLCASRLQGRVGNEQFFGPGTRLTVL.

This clonotype was found many times. As DNA, the CDR3 is TGCAGTGTTTTAGCGGTAAATGAGCAGTTCTTC. Translation: CSVLAVNEQFF. The chain carries TRBV20-1 and TRBJ2-1; TRBD2 might be the D (6 bases). CDR1 and CDR2 (germline): DFQATT, SNEGSKA (reference sequence). Trimming removed 7 bases from V and 7 bases from J, with 11 bases in between. This CDR3 comprises 11 residues.

This clonotype was picked up many times. The chain couples TRBV6-1 to TRBJ2-5, with TRBD1 as a possible D gene (5 bases). The V and J ends lost 5 bases and 2 bases respectively, with 12 bases between them. The CDR3 loop spans 14 amino acids. CDR1 and CDR2 from the germline V gene are MNHNS and SASEGT. CDR3 region: CASSLGAKQETQYF. CDR3 coding DNA: TGTGCCAGCAGTCTAGGGGCTAAGCAAGAGACCCAGTACTTC.

V and J are TRBV5-1 and TRBJ1-1, with D maybe TRBD1 (5 bases). The CDR3 spans 15 residues. Between the trimmed V and J ends, which lost 1 base and 0 bases, there was a span of 10 bases. Germline V gives CDR1 SGHRS, CDR2 YFSETQ. CDR3 sequence: CASSLMTALNTEAFF. DNA for the CDR3: TGCGCCAGCAGCTTGATGACAGCTCTGAACACTGAAGCTTTCTTT.

This clonotype was seen a handful of times. This sequence joins TRBV6-2 or TRBV6-3 and TRBJ2-7, with TRBD1 identical over 8 bases. The CDR3 runs to 15 residues. J gave up 2 bases and V 6 bases, and 9 bases lay outside the gene matches. CDR1 is MNHEY and CDR2 is SVGEGT in the germline V gene. The CDR3 here is CASRPETGVTYEQYF. CDR3 sequence (DNA): TGTGCCAGCAGACCCGAGACAGGGGTTACCTACGAGCAGTACTTC.

CDR3 coding DNA: TGTGCCTGGAGGAAGGGGAGTGGAGCTAATGAAAAACTGTTTTTT. It encodes CAWRKGSGANEKLFF. The chain couples TRBV30 to TRBJ1-4, with D possibly being TRBD1 (5 bases). Germline V gives CDR1 GTSNPN, CDR2 SVGIG (reference sequence). V was cut by 3 bases and J by 3 bases, with 14 bases left in between. The CDR3 runs 15 residues.

This clonotype was seen a handful of times. The chain uses TRBV29-1 and TRBJ2-1; D gene uncertain. Germline CDR1 is SQVTM and CDR2 is ANQGSEA. Deletions cut 0 bases from V and 7 bases from J, with 7 bases between. The CDR3 has 12 residues. The CDR3 loop is CSVEETTNEQFF. The CDR3 nucleotides read TGCAGCGTTGAAGAGACAACAAATGAGCAGTTCTTC.

The genes are TRBV7-9 and TRBJ1-2, with D tentatively TRBD1 (5 bases). The CDR3 extends over 15 amino acids. V was shortened by 5 bases and J by 6 bases, with 19 bases between the two germline ends. Looked up from germline, CDR1 is SEHNR and CDR2 is FQNEAQ (reference sequence). CDR3 sequence (DNA): TGTGCCAGCAGCGTTAAGGGGTTTTGGTTGGATGGCTACACCTTC. As protein: CASSVKGFWLDGYTF.

This clonotype was seen a few times. The chain carries TRBV7-9 and TRBJ2-1; TRBD2 matches at 8 bases. CDR1 SEHNR and CDR2 FQNEAQ come from the germline V gene (reference sequence). J was trimmed by 3 bases and V by 5 bases; bases with no gene match: 6. The CDR3 has 15 amino acids. CDR3 coding DNA: TGTGCCAGCAGCGCCGGCGGGGGGTACTACAATGAGCAGTTCTTC. This gives the protein CASSAGGGYYNEQFF.

The V gene is TRBV7-9, the J gene TRBJ2-1; 10 bases are a match to TRBD2. V lost 6 bases to trimming and J lost 5 bases; unmatched junction nucleotides: 7. The germline gives CDR1 SEHNR, CDR2 FQNEAQ (reference sequence). The CDR3 extends over 15 amino acids. The CDR3 nucleotides are TGTGCCAGCAGGATTGGACTAGCGGAAAACAATGAGCAGTTCTTC. Protein sequence: CASRIGLAENNEQFF.

V gene TRBV5-1 combines with J gene TRBJ2-6; no reliable D call. The CDR3 contains 16 residues. The germline CDR1 and CDR2 sequences are SGHRS and YFSETQ. V dropped 0 bases and J dropped 0 bases, with 7 bases sitting between them. The CDR3 loop reads CASSLVPSSGANVLTF. In nucleotides, the CDR3 is TGCGCCAGCAGCTTGGTACCTTCCTCTGGGGCCAACGTCCTGACTTTC.